The clone carrying this T cell receptor beta chain appeared a single time. The sample comes from a study of cytomegalovirus exposure and HLA in healthy donors. Vbeta (60) and Jbeta (13) primers were used in the PCR. The data were produced by immunoSEQ multiplex PCR, yet TCRdb's version contains in-frame clones alone and is incomplete. Of 95,000 to 150,000 clones in the sample, approximately 78% were seen once. The V end lost 4 bases, the J end lost 2 bases, and 14 bases lay between the germline ends. This CDR3 spans 14 amino acids. Germline CDR1 SQVTM, CDR2 ANQGSEA. V usage is TRBV29-1 and J usage is TRBJ1-2; D possibly corresponds to TRBD1 (6 bases). The sample was PBMCs. This sequence was found in a woman aged 30 to 39 in good health and CMV-seronegative. DNA for the CDR3: TGCAGCGTTGCGAACAGGGTACTCAACTATGGCTACACCTTC. Its protein product is CSVANRVLNYGYTF.